Shown below are 21 T cell receptor beta chains from a single sample sequenced in a study of read filtering for tumor transcriptome and immune sequencing. Molecular barcoded adaptors covering alpha/delta and beta/gamma chains were used on around 400 ng RNA. TCRdb re-called the reads with MiXCR, one entry per CDR3 protein. The sample consists of 50,000 to 65,000 distinct CDR3 sequences, 10% to 15% of them appearing once. Sequenced: a population of CD138-negative cells sorted from bone marrow. These TCRs come from a donor at least 40 years old with multiple myeloma.

This clonotype has a count of ten or more. The V call is TRBV20-1, the J call TRBJ2-5, with 8 bases that match TRBD1. CDR3 size: 13 residues. Germline V lookup: CDR1 DFQATT, CDR2 SNEGSKA (reference sequence). Unmatched junction bases numbered 5, after V lost 6 bases and J lost 2 bases. CDR3 coding DNA: TGCAGTGCCGTCAGACAGGGGCAAGAGACCCAGTACTTC. It codes for CSAVRQGQETQYF.

This clonotype was found many times. The chain has TRBV5-5 and TRBJ2-1; maybe TRBD1 (7 bases). The germline V gene has CDR1 SGHKS and CDR2 YYEKEE (reference sequence). The CDR3 extends over 16 amino acids. Trimming took off 4 bases at V and 3 bases at J, with 17 bases between the two ends. DNA for the CDR3: TGTGCCAGCAGCCCCCCCCCAGGGGGGTTCTACAATGAGCAGTTCTTC. The encoded protein is CASSPPPGGFYNEQFF.

Note on this clonotype: At one boundary the junction diverges from the germline segment, which might be a read error. V is TRBV10-3 and J is TRBJ2-2, with D perhaps matching TRBD1 or TRBD2 (5 bases each). This CDR3 region has 19 residues. Germline CDR1 and CDR2: ENHRY and SYGVKD. The CDR3 here is CAISAWGRDRRSNTGELFF. CDR3 coding DNA: TGTGCCATCAGCGCTTGGGGCAGGGACCGGCGATCGAACACGGGGGAGCTGTTTTTT.

This clonotype was observed at least ten times. The J gene is TRBJ1-4, the V gene TRBV3-1, with a tentative D call TRBD1 (5 bases). The CDR3 spans 15 residues. Germline V gene data show CDR1 as LGHDT and CDR2 as YNNKEL (reference sequence). V was pared by 3 bases and J by 5 bases, with 13 bases between. CDR3 in DNA: TGTGCCAGCAGCCAGTCCCGGGACGGAAATGAAAAACTGTTTTTT. Protein sequence: CASSQSRDGNEKLFF.

For this clonotype: A much larger clone sits a single nucleotide away, making a read error possible. The chain carries TRBV28 and TRBJ2-2, with D perhaps TRBD1 (6 bases). The CDR3 is 14 amino acids. Germline V gene lookup returns CDR1 MDHEN and CDR2 SYDVKM. The CDR3 loop is CACSLWGRTGELFF. CDR3 DNA sequence: TGTGCCTGCAGTTTATGGGGGCGCACCGGGGAGCTGTTTTTT.

V usage is TRBV7-6 and J usage is TRBJ1-3; 8 bases are a match to TRBD1. This CDR3 comprises 15 residues. V was pared by 5 bases and J by 3 bases, with 6 bases of the junction left unmatched. Germline CDR1 is SGHVS and CDR2 is FNYEAQ. The DNA of the CDR3 is TGTGCCAGCAGCGTCCAGGGGGCCGGTGGAAACACCATATATTTT. It codes for CASSVQGAGGNTIYF.

Comment on this clonotype: This may come from a read error, since a much larger clone is one base off. V gene TRBV21-1 combines with J gene TRBJ2-7; the tabulated D call, TRBD2, remains unverified against the DNA. TRBV21-1 is deemed a pseudogene. This CDR3 spans 15 amino acids. The CDR3 DNA reads as TGTGCCATAGCCAGCAGAATTAGCCTCCCTTGGGAGCAGTACTTC. Its translation is CAIASRISLPWEQYF.

The sample holds many counts of this clonotype. V is TRBV20-1 and J is TRBJ2-3; 8 bases match TRBD1. The CDR3 spans 16 residues. Unmatched junction bases numbered 15, after V lost 6 bases and J lost 4 bases. Germline assignment: CDR1 DFQATT and CDR2 SNEGSKA (reference sequence). CDR3 in DNA: TGCAGTGCGCTAGACGAGATAAAACAGGGGGCAGATACGCAGTATTTT. This translates into CSALDEIKQGADTQYF.

This clonotype was picked up many times. The CDR3 region is CASSSGTFLYEQYF. CDR3 coding DNA: TGTGCCAGCAGCTCCGGGACATTCCTTTACGAGCAGTACTTC. This chain joins TRBV5-4 and TRBJ2-7, with a weak D call TRBD1 (6 bases). Germline CDR1 SGHNT, CDR2 YYREEE (reference sequence). The CDR3 has 14 residues. The ends were cut back, 3 bases at V and 4 bases at J, with 14 bases in the middle.

In this sample, this clonotype turned up a few times. The V call is TRBV5-1, the J call TRBJ2-7, with D possibly matching TRBD1 (6 bases). CDR3 length equals 14 residues. Trimming removed 4 bases from V and 5 bases from J, with 16 bases in between. Germline V gives CDR1 SGHRS, CDR2 YFSETQ. The CDR3 reads CASSLRTVPDEQYF. CDR3 coding DNA: TGCGCCAGCAGCCTTCGGACAGTTCCGGACGAGCAGTACTTC.

Ten or more counts support this clonotype. The chain links TRBV7-9 to TRBJ1-2; TRBD1 matches at 7 bases. The CDR3 length is 15 residues. CDR1 and CDR2 (germline): SEHNR, FQNEAQ (reference sequence). Trimming cost V 1 base and J 8 bases; bases outside gene matches: 10. The CDR3 nucleotides are TGTGCCAGCAGCTTAGTAGGGGACAGAACGTCCGGCTACACCTTC. It yields the protein CASSLVGDRTSGYTF.

This clonotype was recorded many times. The chain recombines TRBV19 with TRBJ2-2; D is tentatively TRBD1 or TRBD2 (5 bases each). CDR1 and CDR2 (germline): LNHDA, SQIVND (reference sequence). Trimming stripped 6 bases from V and 1 base from J, with 12 bases between. CDR3 length: 15 amino acids. This CDR3 is CASSVGRRNTGELFF. DNA of the CDR3: TGTGCCAGTAGCGTGGGACGGAGGAACACCGGGGAGCTGTTTTTT.

This clonotype was counted at least ten times. The J gene is TRBJ2-4, the V gene TRBV7-2; D unclear. Trimming took 2 bases from V and 0 from J, leaving 14 bases between them. The V gene's germline CDR1 is SGHTA and CDR2 FQGNSA. The CDR3 has 17 residues. The CDR3 nucleotides read TGTGCCAGCAGCTTAAGGCAGACCCTACTAGCCAAAAACATTCAGTACTTC. Amino acids: CASSLRQTLLAKNIQYF.

This clonotype was counted ten times or more. The rearrangement uses TRBV6-5 and TRBJ1-1, with TRBD1 identical over 7 bases. CDR3 length: 14 residues. V trimming: 5 bases; J trimming: 6 bases; junction bases outside the gene matches: 9. Per the germline V gene, CDR1 is MNHEY and CDR2 is SVGAGI. CDR3 sequence: CASSRTGTRAEAFF. Here the CDR3 DNA reads TGTGCCAGCAGTCGGACAGGCACGAGGGCTGAAGCTTTCTTT.

In its sample, this clonotype was seen many times. The gene calls are TRBV5-1 and TRBJ2-2; D is ambiguous. This CDR3 contains 14 residues. Trimming stripped 7 bases from V and 3 bases from J, with 13 bases between. In germline, CDR1 is SGHRS, CDR2 YFSETQ. The CDR3, as DNA: TGCGCCAGCGCCCCTAGGGAACACACCGGGGAGCTGTTTTTT. It codes for CASAPREHTGELFF.

The chain has TRBV7-2 and TRBJ2-6; D not certain. This CDR3 spans 17 amino acids. Germline-derived CDR1 and CDR2 are SGHTA and FQGNSA. The V gene lost 1 base and the J gene lost 0 bases, with 10 bases spanning the gap. The CDR3 DNA is TGTGCCAGCAGCTTAGTGGTCCGTAACTCTGGGGCCAACGTCCTGACTTTC. It yields the protein CASSLVVRNSGANVLTF.

This clonotype was detected ten times or more. V and J are TRBV4-1 and TRBJ1-1, with 10 nucleotides matching TRBD1. Trimming removed 3 bases from V and 5 bases from J; junction bases left unmatched: 3. Germline V CDR1 and CDR2: MGHRA, YSYEKL. There are 14 residues in the CDR3. For the CDR3, the DNA is TGCGCCAGCAGCCACCCGGACAGGGGGACTGAAGCTTTCTTT. It yields the protein CASSHPDRGTEAFF.

At least ten counts were recorded for this clonotype. J is TRBJ1-5 and V is TRBV10-3; TRBD1 might be the D (5 bases). Germline lookup yields CDR1 ENHRY and CDR2 SYGVKD. This CDR3 contains 14 residues. Trimming pared 0 bases from V and 6 bases from J, leaving 9 bases between. The DNA of the CDR3 is TGTGCCATCAGTGAGTCGGGGGGTAGTCAGCCCCAGCATTTT. It translates to CAISESGGSQPQHF.

This clonotype was found many times. The chain recombines TRBV9 with TRBJ1-1; D call uncertain. Deletions cut 7 bases from V and 5 bases from J, with 6 bases between. The CDR3 is 10 residues long. Germline V lookup: CDR1 SGDLS, CDR2 YYNGEE. CDR3 amino acids: CASGGTEAFF. The DNA of the CDR3 is TGTGCCAGCGGTGGGACTGAAGCTTTCTTT.

This clonotype was detected many times. J is TRBJ1-1 and V is TRBV20-1; D remains ambiguous. V was clipped by 0 bases and J by 0 bases, with 5 bases between them. Germline V gene sequence: CDR1 DFQATT, CDR2 SNEGSKA (reference sequence). The CDR3 is 13 amino acids. The CDR3, as DNA: TGCAGTGCTAGAGACGGGATGAACACTGAAGCTTTCTTT. Protein: CSARDGMNTEAFF.

About this clonotype: This sequence may be a read error, since a much larger clone differs from it by one base. This CDR3 fails to terminate in the conserved phenylalanine or tryptophan, so it likely reflects a read error. V is TRBV29-1 and J is TRBJ1-1; D might be TRBD1 (6 bases). Trimming took 6 bases from V and 1 from J, leaving 9 bases between them. CDR1 and CDR2 from the germline V gene are SQVTM and ANQGSEA. The CDR3 length is 12 residues. CDR3 coding DNA: TGCAGCGTAGGGGGACAGAACACTGAAGCTTTCCTT. It codes for CSVGGQNTEAFL.